Following are 25 T cell receptor beta chains from one sample sequenced in a study of blood T cells in healthy people across ages. Combining a sample-barcoded 5' primer with a J-beta primer mix, a second PCR ran for roughly 7 to 12 cycles. MiXCR, run by TCRdb on the 5' RACE reads, gives a single entry per CDR3 protein. Here the sample spans 800,000 to 950,000 distinct CDR3 sequences, roughly 29% being singletons. The same data also went into a second study, on T cells of mothers and their children.

Sequenced input: blood. The receptors stem from a middle-aged woman in good health.

This clonotype was found a few times. The CDR3 sequence: CASSLQGSIGNTEAFF. CDR3 nucleotide sequence: TGTGCCAGCAGCTTACAGGGCTCCATTGGGAACACTGAAGCTTTCTTT. The V gene is TRBV7-3, the J gene TRBJ1-1, with TRBD1 as a possible D gene (5 bases). The germline CDR1 and CDR2 sequences are SGHTA and FQGTGA. Between the trimmed V and J ends, which lost 2 bases and 1 base, there was a span of 14 bases. The CDR3 totals 16 residues.

This clonotype was seen a few times. The chain employs TRBV28 and TRBJ1-2, with TRBD1 matching over 7 bases. This CDR3 has 13 residues. Germline V gene data show CDR1 as MDHEN and CDR2 as SYDVKM. Trimming cost V 6 bases and J 6 bases; bases outside gene matches: 7. CDR3 protein: CASRPRGYNGYTF. The CDR3 coding sequence is TGTGCCAGCAGACCCAGGGGGTATAATGGCTACACCTTC.

A note on this clonotype: Possible read error: a much larger clone is one base away. J is TRBJ2-4 and V is TRBV7-2; 9 bases are a match to TRBD1. V lost 5 bases and J lost 6; bases outside the gene matches: 8. The CDR3 is 15 amino acids. CDR1 SGHTA and CDR2 FQGNSA come from the germline V gene. The CDR3 DNA reads TGTGCCAGCAGCATGCCCCGGGACAGGGCAAACATTCAGTACTTC. Protein: CASSMPRDRANIQYF.

This chain uses TRBV20-1 with TRBJ2-5; TRBD1 agrees at 7 bases. V was clipped by 2 bases and J by 3 bases; unmatched bases: 3. Looked up from germline, CDR1 is DFQATT and CDR2 is SNEGSKA (reference sequence). The CDR3 loop spans 13 amino acids. This chain's CDR3 is CSARLTGEETQYF. CDR3 nucleotide sequence: TGCAGTGCTAGACTAACAGGGGAAGAGACCCAGTACTTC.

This clonotype was observed a handful of times. The chain uses TRBV7-2 and TRBJ2-5; 10 positions match TRBD2. CDR1 and CDR2 (germline): SGHTA, FQGNSA. V shed 5 bases and J 1 base; nucleotides not matched to a gene: 7. This CDR3 comprises 16 residues. The CDR3 sequence: CASSTQASGGQETQYF. CDR3 nucleotide sequence: TGTGCCAGCAGCACCCAGGCTAGCGGGGGCCAAGAGACCCAGTACTTC. The variable domain in full, completed from reference TRBV7-2 and TRBJ2-5, reads GAGVSQSPSNKVTEKGKDVELRCDPISGHTALYWYRQSLGQGLEFLIYFQGNSAPDKSGLPSDRFSAERTGGSVSTLTIQRTQQEDSAVYLCASSTQASGGQETQYFGPGTRLLVL.

Written as DNA, the CDR3 is TGTGCCAGCAGTCATAACTGGGAAGATGAGCAGTTCTTC. This sequence encodes CASSHNWEDEQFF. The rearrangement links TRBV3-1 to TRBJ2-1, with D hard to call. The ends were cut back, 6 bases at V and 8 bases at J, with 14 bases in the middle. CDR3 size: 13 residues. Germline CDR1 reads LGHDT; CDR2 reads YNNKEL (reference sequence).

On this clonotype: One end of the junction fails to match germline, which may point to a read error. The chain has TRBV12-3 or TRBV12-4 and TRBJ1-4, with 8 bases fitting TRBD1. This CDR3 has 15 residues. CDR3 DNA sequence: TGTGCCAGCAGTAGCCTCGGGACAGGTGGAAAAAAACGGTTTTTT. Amino acids: CASSSLGTGGKKRFF.

This clonotype appeared a few times. The chain combines TRBV5-1 with TRBJ2-3; maybe TRBD2 (5 bases). The V end was cut by 4 bases, the J end by 3 bases, with 21 bases between. The CDR3 loop spans 17 amino acids. Germline CDR1 SGHRS, CDR2 YFSETQ. The CDR3 DNA is TGCGCCAGCAGCGTCCTCAGTTCGCTACGAGGGACAGATACGCAGTATTTT. This codes for CASSVLSSLRGTDTQYF.

The chain couples TRBV4-1 to TRBJ1-1, with D possibly being TRBD1 (6 bases). There are 16 residues in the CDR3. Germline V CDR1 and CDR2: MGHRA, YSYEKL. Trimming removed 4 bases at V and 7 bases at J, with 22 bases between. In DNA form, the CDR3 reads TGCGCCAGCAGCCGTAAGCTGACAGGCGAGGGAGGTGAAGCTTTCTTT. Its protein is CASSRKLTGEGGEAFF.

This clonotype came up many times. A clone one base away is much larger, so this may be a read error. The chain employs TRBV5-4 and TRBJ2-7; 7 bases match TRBD2. Trimming took 2 bases from V and 7 from J; bases not matched to a gene: 6. CDR3 length equals 13 residues. Germline assignment: CDR1 SGHNT and CDR2 YYREEE (reference sequence). CDR3 region: CASSFLSGNEQYF. The CDR3 DNA reads as TGTGCCAGCAGCTTTTTAAGCGGGAATGAGCAGTACTTC.

This clonotype was detected many times. The chain employs TRBV4-1 and TRBJ1-2; 12 bases match TRBD1. The germline V gene encodes CDR1 MGHRA and CDR2 YSYEKL. V lost 3 bases to trimming and J lost 4 bases; unmatched junction nucleotides: 6. The CDR3 has 16 amino acids. The CDR3 is CASSQGQGALGYGYTF. The CDR3 coding sequence is TGCGCCAGCAGCCAGGGACAGGGGGCTTTAGGCTATGGCTACACCTTC.

The sample holds many counts of this clonotype. The CDR3 here is CASTNDFTPYGYTF. DNA for the CDR3: TGTGCCAGCACCAACGATTTCACCCCCTATGGCTACACCTTC. The V gene is TRBV6-1, the J gene TRBJ1-2; D gene ambiguous. The CDR3 loop spans 14 amino acids. Germline-derived CDR1 and CDR2 are MNHNS and SASEGT. V dropped 7 bases and J dropped 4 bases, with 16 bases sitting between them.

V gene TRBV6-2 or TRBV6-3 combines with J gene TRBJ2-3; 14 bases are a match to TRBD2. Germline CDR1 reads MNHEY; CDR2 reads SVGEGT. V gave up 6 bases and J gave up 4 bases; unmatched junction bases: 12. The CDR3 contains 18 residues. The CDR3 loop reads CASRRAGTSGGPSDTQYF. DNA for the CDR3: TGTGCCAGCAGAAGGGCCGGGACTAGCGGGGGTCCATCAGATACGCAGTATTTT.

This clonotype has a count of ten or more. The V call is TRBV9, the J call TRBJ2-7; D remains ambiguous. CDR1 and CDR2 from the germline V gene are SGDLS and YYNGEE. Trimming removed 2 bases from V and 0 bases from J, with 9 bases in between. This CDR3 has 14 residues. The CDR3 region has the DNA TGTGCCAGCAGCGTGGGCTCCACCTCCTACGAGCAGTACTTC. Its protein product is CASSVGSTSYEQYF.

This clonotype was found once. In DNA, the CDR3 is TGTGCCAGCAGCCCAACTTCAGGGGATTCACCCCTCCACTTT. Its translation: CASSPTSGDSPLHF. The chain employs TRBV9 and TRBJ1-6; TRBD1 might be the D (6 bases). V shed 4 bases and J shed 8 bases, with 13 bases lying between them. Per the germline V gene, CDR1 is SGDLS and CDR2 is YYNGEE. This CDR3 spans 14 amino acids.

This clonotype was counted many times. The chain recombines TRBV9 with TRBJ1-3, with D hard to call. The germline V and J ends were trimmed by 0 bases and 2 bases, with 3 bases remaining between them. Germline CDR1 is SGDLS and CDR2 is YYNGEE. The CDR3 totals 13 residues. CDR3 DNA sequence: TGTGCCAGCAGCGTAGACACTGGAAACACCATATATTTT. Translation gives CASSVDTGNTIYF.

This clonotype has at least ten counts. The V and J genes are TRBV20-1 and TRBJ2-5; 15 nucleotides agree with TRBD2. The J segment lost 6 bases and the V segment lost 6 bases, leaving 14 bases of the junction unmatched. This CDR3 contains 17 residues. The germline gives CDR1 DFQATT, CDR2 SNEGSKA (reference sequence). The CDR3 region has the DNA TGCAGTGCCAGCAACGAACACGGACTAGCGGGGGGGAAGACCCAGTACTTC. Translated: CSASNEHGLAGGKTQYF.

This clonotype has only a few counts. This rearrangement joins TRBV7-9 to TRBJ1-5; weak D call: TRBD1 (6 bases). V dropped 6 bases and J dropped 6 bases, with 12 bases sitting between them. Germline values: CDR1 SEHNR, CDR2 FQNEAQ (reference sequence). The CDR3 length is 13 residues. The CDR3 spells CASSLQGPQPQHF. The DNA for the CDR3 is TGTGCCAGCAGTCTACAGGGTCCTCAGCCCCAGCATTTT. The whole variable domain, filled in from reference TRBV7-9 and TRBJ1-5, reads DTGVSQNPRHKITKRGQNVTFRCDPISEHNRLYWYRQTLGQGPEFLTYFQNEAQLEKSRLLSDRFSAERPKGSFSTLEIQRTEQGDSAMYLCASSLQGPQPQHFGDGTRLSIL.

J is TRBJ2-2 and V is TRBV28; the D is unclear. The CDR3 covers 13 residues. V lost 8 bases, J lost 3 bases, and 10 bases lay in between. Germline CDR1 MDHEN, CDR2 SYDVKM. Here the CDR3 DNA reads TGTGCCAGCGGGCCACCAGACACCGGGGAGCTGTTTTTT. It encodes CASGPPDTGELFF.

There are a few counts of this clonotype. The chain couples TRBV28 to TRBJ2-5; TRBD2 is a possible D gene (7 bases). Germline CDR1 reads MDHEN; CDR2 reads SYDVKM. The CDR3 consists of 15 residues. The V end was cut by 5 bases, the J end by 4 bases, with 17 bases between. The CDR3: CASSVGPGGVETQYF. The CDR3 nucleotides read TGTGCCAGCAGTGTGGGCCCGGGGGGCGTAGAGACCCAGTACTTC.

About this clonotype itself: A clone one base away is much larger, so this may be a read error. The rearrangement joins TRBV7-9 to TRBJ2-7; 9 bases match TRBD1. This CDR3 contains 17 residues. CDR1 is SEHNR and CDR2 is FQNEAQ in the germline V gene (reference sequence). CDR3 bases: TGTGCCGGCAGCTTACAATTCCGGGACAGGGACTCCTACGAGCAGTACTTC. This sequence encodes CAGSLQFRDRDSYEQYF.

This clonotype was detected a few times. The rearrangement joins TRBV20-1 to TRBJ2-5; TRBD2 matches at 9 bases. The germline V gene encodes CDR1 DFQATT and CDR2 SNEGSKA (reference sequence). Trimming removed 4 bases from V and 1 base from J; junction bases left unmatched: 16. The CDR3 has 18 residues. CDR3 amino acids: CSAKKLSGGPNTQETQYF. CDR3 DNA: TGCAGTGCTAAAAAATTGAGCGGGGGGCCGAACACCCAAGAGACCCAGTACTTC.

About this clonotype: This may be a read error: a much more frequent sequence differs by one nucleotide. The V gene is TRBV14, the J gene TRBJ1-2, with 7 bases aligning to TRBD1. The CDR3 totals 15 residues. CDR1 and CDR2 from the germline V gene are SGHDN and FVKESK. This chain's CDR3 is CASSPRQGITYGHTF. The CDR3 DNA is TGTGCCAGCAGCCCCCGACAGGGTATCACCTATGGCCACACCTTC.

This clonotype was seen once. The chain links TRBV5-1 to TRBJ1-1; D may be TRBD1 (5 bases). The CDR3 runs to 15 residues. Germline V CDR1 and CDR2: SGHRS, YFSETQ. Between the trimmed V and J ends, which lost 0 bases and 1 base, there was a span of 10 bases. The CDR3 region is CASSLGWGGNTEAFF. The CDR3 nucleotides are TGCGCCAGCAGCTTGGGTTGGGGGGGGAACACTGAAGCTTTCTTT.

This clonotype has a count of ten or more. This sequence joins TRBV6-2 or TRBV6-3 and TRBJ2-7; D ambiguous. CDR3 length: 13 amino acids. With 1 base removed from V and 5 bases from J, the gap between germline ends came to 9 bases. The germline V gene encodes CDR1 MNHEY and CDR2 SVGEGT. The CDR3 nucleotides read TGTGCCAGCAGTTACTATAGGGTTGACGAGCAGTACTTC. Translated: CASSYYRVDEQYF.